These T cell receptor beta chains were read from a single sample in a study of OX40 agonist ivuxolimab in advanced cancers. The method was immunoSEQ multiplex PCR; TCRdb's version includes in-frame clones alone and lacks a portion of them. The repertoire consists of some 77,000 clones, with roughly 85% occurring once and the leading ten covering 2% to 2.5%. The input for sequencing was CD4+ or CD8+ T cells sorted from blood, taken in a trial of the OX40 agonist ivuxolimab. The receptors come from an adult with an advanced solid tumor such as melanoma, head and neck, liver or kidney cancer. CDR3s include the opening cysteine and the closing phenylalanine or tryptophan. D genes are given only for firm matches. Clone size appears in some rows only: once, few, many, or a class for an expanded clone.

V gene,J gene,clone size,D gene,CDR3 protein,CDR3 DNA
TRBV18,TRBJ2-7,.,.,CASSPIPYGGGGEQYF,TGTGCCAGCTCACCGATCCCGTACGGGGGCGGGGGCGAGCAGTACTTC
TRBV30,TRBJ1-5,.,.,CAWSGSLKGDQPQHF,TGTGCCTGGAGTGGGAGCCTTAAGGGGGATCAGCCCCAGCATTTT
TRBV2,TRBJ2-1,.,.,CASSGLGYNEQFF,TGTGCCAGCAGTGGGTTGGGGTACAATGAGCAGTTCTTC
TRBV6-6,TRBJ1-3,.,.,CASSLSGVDTIYF,TGTGCCAGCAGTTTATCGGGGGTTGACACCATATATTTT
TRBV7-6,TRBJ1-1,few,.,CASSLLKGTEAFF,TGTGCCAGCAGCTTACTGAAGGGCACTGAAGCTTTCTTT
TRBV7-6,TRBJ2-7,.,.,CASSLAPGTPYEQYF,TGTGCCAGCAGCTTAGCCCCCGGGACCCCCTACGAGCAGTACTTC
TRBV28,TRBJ1-4,.,TRBD1,CASSNPRQGNEKLFF,TGTGCCAGCAGTAACCCGAGACAGGGAAATGAAAAACTGTTTTTT
TRBV6-5,TRBJ2-2,.,TRBD1,CASSYPGQENTGELFF,TGTGCCAGCAGTTACCCGGGACAGGAGAACACCGGGGAGCTGTTTTTT
TRBV2,TRBJ2-6,.,.,CARDTHSGANVLTF,TGTGCCAGAGACACACACTCTGGGGCCAACGTCCTGACTTTC
TRBV10-2,TRBJ1-6,.,.,CASSEQEPDNSPLHF,TGCGCCAGCAGTGAACAAGAACCTGATAATTCACCCCTCCACTTT
TRBV2,TRBJ2-5,.,.,CASSGQVQETQYF,TGTGCCAGCAGTGGACAGGTCCAAGAGACCCAGTACTTC
TRBV6-4,TRBJ1-1,.,.,CASKREPNTEAFF,TGTGCCAGCAAGCGGGAACCGAACACTGAAGCTTTCTTT
TRBV5-1,TRBJ1-6,.,.,CASSSGPNSPLHF,TGCGCCAGCAGCTCCGGCCCCAATTCACCCCTCCACTTT
TRBV19,TRBJ2-1,.,.,CASTNNPGGYNEQFF,TGTGCCAGTACTAACAATCCCGGGGGATACAATGAGCAGTTCTTC
TRBV7-6,TRBJ2-2,.,.,CATEGVGRSPNTGELFF,TGTGCCACCGAGGGGGTGGGTAGGAGCCCGAACACCGGGGAGCTGTTTTTT
TRBV30,TRBJ2-2,.,TRBD2,CAWSGGNAYAGELFF,TGTGCCTGGAGCGGGGGGAACGCCTACGCGGGGGAGCTGTTTTTT
TRBV11-3,TRBJ2-1,.,.,CASSPGSNEQFF,TGTGCCAGCAGCCCAGGGAGTAATGAGCAGTTCTTC
TRBV6-5,TRBJ2-7,.,.,CASSRVAAYEQYF,TGTGCCAGCAGTCGGGTCGCAGCCTACGAGCAGTACTTC